Sequencing of this TCR beta chain was carried out in a study of blood T cell repertoires in COVID-19. Turning to the study itself: The United States, Italy and Spain were the sources of the acute and convalescent COVID-19 samples. Sources were T cells, B-cell-depleted T cells, or PBMCs; the material itself was cDNA or gDNA.

Only in-frame clones appear in the TCRdb table, and some are missing; sequencing was by immunoSEQ multiplex PCR. The table has about 230,000 clones, over 80% seen once. Germline CDR1 is MNHEY and CDR2 is SVGEGT. There are 19 residues in the CDR3. The junction had 12 bases not matched to a gene; V was cut back by 5 bases and J by 2 bases. The sample holds one count of this clone. V gene TRBV6-2 or TRBV6-3 combines with J gene TRBJ2-1; TRBD2 matches 13 bases. This sequence originates from a middle-aged man with acute or convalescent COVID-19. Sequences were obtained from peripheral blood. The CDR3 sequence: CASSAWTSGRTGTYNEQFF. The DNA of the CDR3 is TGTGCCAGCAGTGCATGGACTAGCGGGAGAACCGGAACCTACAATGAGCAGTTCTTC.